This T cell receptor (beta chain) was found in a study of cytomegalovirus exposure and HLA in healthy donors. The table came from immunoSEQ multiplex PCR; TCRdb's copy has only in-frame clones and leaves some out. The repertoire holds under 70,000 clones, approximately 90% seen once, with about 1.5% in the top ten. The germline V gene encodes CDR1 SGHVS and CDR2 FNYEAQ. The CDR3 consists of 15 residues. V shed 0 bases and J shed 6 bases, with 13 bases lying between them. Notes on this clone: Its antigen is unknown.

General observations from the study: The study labeled 180 or so TCR beta chains cytomegalovirus-associated.

Sequenced sample: PBMCs. This chain joins TRBV7-6 and TRBJ2-3, with D possibly matching TRBD2 (6 bases). The sequence came from a young woman in good health and CMV-seronegative. The CDR3 reads CASSLAGGLPDTQYF. The CDR3 DNA reads as TGTGCCAGCAGCTTAGCGGGGGGACTCCCGGATACGCAGTATTTT.